The clone carrying this T cell receptor beta chain was seen only once. As yet, its antigen is unknown. This entry belongs to a study of cytomegalovirus exposure and HLA in healthy donors. Study-wide results and limits: Later analysis indicated greater clonal expansion among HLA-associated TCR beta chains than among equally common other chains.

It was with 60 Vbeta and 13 Jbeta primers that the PCR ran. Using immunoSEQ multiplex PCR, the repertoire was profiled, and TCRdb retains in-frame clones only, with some absent. Of 100,000 to 150,000 clones in the sample, 60% to 75% were seen once. Germline V lookup: CDR1 SGHRS, CDR2 YFSETQ. CDR3 length equals 15 residues. V dropped 3 bases and J dropped 5; count of bases not matched to a gene: 8. The sample consisted of PBMCs. V usage is TRBV5-1 and J usage is TRBJ2-5, with TRBD1 matching 9 bases. The receptor's source is a woman aged 50 to 60 in good health and CMV-seropositive. This chain's CDR3 is CASSSAGTGIETQYF. CDR3 in DNA: TGCGCCAGCAGCTCGGCCGGGACAGGGATCGAGACCCAGTACTTC.